The rows below give T cell receptor beta chains drawn from one sample of a study of blood T cell repertoires in COVID-19. The assay was immunoSEQ multiplex PCR, and TCRdb's table has in-frame clones only and misses some. Of roughly 130,000 clones in the sample, roughly nine tenths were seen once. Sequencing was carried out using peripheral blood. The receptors were sampled from a man aged 55 to 70 with COVID-19, enrolled during active disease. Both conserved end residues are part of each CDR3.

v_call: TRBV29-1; cdr3_aa: CSVEENPEGTPKGGYTF
v_call: TRBV9; cdr3_aa: CASSVAGDTYF
v_call: TRBV12-5; cdr3_aa: CASGPGVNTEAFF
v_call: TRBV2; cdr3_aa: CASSPRDRGGYEQYF
v_call: TRBV5-1; cdr3_aa: CASSLAGGGMGYTF
v_call: TRBV28; cdr3_aa: CASSSAGTDTEAFF
v_call: TRBV28; cdr3_aa: CASSLDRNSPLHF
v_call: TRBV7-9; cdr3_aa: CASSRGASDEQYF
v_call: TRBV5-6; cdr3_aa: CASSSDIMSSYEQYF
v_call: TRBV20-1; cdr3_aa: CSASSGTSALNGELFF
v_call: TRBV9; cdr3_aa: CASSVQPRGDTEAFF
v_call: TRBV4-3; cdr3_aa: CASSQDLSMEYTGELFF
v_call: TRBV7-3; cdr3_aa: CASSQGTTKYNEQFF
v_call: TRBV7-3; cdr3_aa: CASSLTASYEQYF
v_call: TRBV14; cdr3_aa: CASSQPSGAPLNEQFF
v_call: TRBV20-1; cdr3_aa: CSASDPGLAGTAETQYF
v_call: TRBV18; cdr3_aa: CASSPLGQGDEQYF
v_call: TRBV19; cdr3_aa: CASSIKRQGRQPQHF
v_call: TRBV27; cdr3_aa: CASSRGLAGGSYNEQFF
v_call: TRBV10-3; cdr3_aa: CAISAEAGSYNEQFF